This T cell receptor beta chain is from a study of blood T cell repertoires in COVID-19. Clones were read by immunoSEQ multiplex PCR, and TCRdb kept only the in-frame ones, dropping some. The sample contains nearly 350,000 clones, roughly 90% of which appear only once. With 3 bases clipped from V and 6 bases from J, the junction kept 10 bases outside the gene matches. CDR1 and CDR2 (germline): KGHSH, LQKENI. The CDR3 consists of 15 residues. Sequences were obtained from PBMCs or T cells enriched from blood (not recorded which). This clonotype originated in a woman younger than 45 who had recovered from COVID-19. This chain uses TRBV18 with TRBJ1-1, with 7 bases aligning to TRBD1. The CDR3 reads CASSPYDRVGSEAFF. The CDR3 DNA reads TGTGCCAGCTCACCGTACGACAGGGTAGGTTCTGAAGCTTTCTTT.